Each of the 23 T cell receptor beta chains below was sequenced from the same sample in a study of T cell responses to AZD1222 COVID-19 vaccine. Assay: immunoSEQ multiplex PCR; the TCRdb copy retains only in-frame clones and omits some. The sample records approximately 140,000 clones, 85% to 95% being singletons. The starting material was peripheral blood, obtained on day 0 of AZD1222 vaccination. These receptors were obtained from an adult in good health.

The V call is TRBV2, the J call TRBJ2-1; 7 nucleotides match TRBD2. Germline V gene data show CDR1 as SNHLY and CDR2 as FYNNEI. The V segment lost 4 bases and the J segment 6 bases; nucleotides outside the gene matches: 3. There are 13 residues in the CDR3. In DNA, the CDR3 is TGTGCCAGCAGTGTCGGGACTACCAATGAGCAGTTCTTC. It translates to CASSVGTTNEQFF.

This chain connects TRBV7-9 to TRBJ1-1; the D is unclear. V lost 8 bases, J lost 1 base, and 5 bases lay in between. This CDR3 region has 11 residues. Germline V CDR1 and CDR2: SEHNR, FQNEAQ (reference sequence). The CDR3 nucleotides read TGTGCCAGCGAATCGAACACTGAAGCTTTCTTT. Protein product: CASESNTEAFF.

This clone was counted once. CDR3 bases: TGTGCCAGCAGTTTCGACGCCTACACTGAAGCTTTCTTT. Its translation: CASSFDAYTEAFF. The chain couples TRBV28 to TRBJ1-1; D uncertain. The CDR3 covers 13 residues. Trimming stripped 3 bases from V and 3 bases from J, with 8 bases between. The germline CDR1 and CDR2 sequences are MDHEN and SYDVKM.

V is TRBV24-1 and J is TRBJ2-1; the D gene is possibly TRBD1 (5 bases). The germline V gene encodes CDR1 KGHDR and CDR2 SFDVKD. This CDR3 comprises 16 residues. V was trimmed by 4 bases and J by 0 bases, leaving 12 bases between them. The CDR3 region is CATSDFQGSSYNEQFF. Here the CDR3 DNA reads TGTGCCACCAGTGACTTCCAGGGTAGCTCCTACAATGAGCAGTTCTTC.

J is TRBJ2-7 and V is TRBV21-1; TRBD1, the table's D call, was not compared with the DNA. TRBV21-1 is a pseudogene locus. There are 17 residues in the CDR3. CDR3 residues: CASSNHFRTGPIYEQYV. The CDR3 coding sequence is TGTGCCAGCAGCAATCATTTTAGGACAGGGCCAATCTACGAGCAGTACGTC.

This clone is a singleton in its sample. This chain links TRBV7-8 with TRBJ1-2; TRBD1 matches 10 bases. The germline CDR1 and CDR2 sequences are SGHVS and FQNEAQ. The CDR3 covers 16 residues. Trimming at V came to 2 bases and at J to 1 base, leaving 4 bases not matched to a gene. In DNA form, the CDR3 reads TGTGCCAGCAGCTTACGCGACAGGGGGCTTAACTATGGCTACACCTTC. It yields the protein CASSLRDRGLNYGYTF.

Only one count was recorded for this clone. The chain employs TRBV10-1 and TRBJ1-1; TRBD1 matches 7 bases. Per germline, CDR1 WNHNN and CDR2 SYGVQD (reference sequence). After removal of 0 bases from V and 2 bases from J, the junction contained 15 bases not matched to a gene. The CDR3 has 19 residues. The CDR3 reads CASSESGLGQAVLNTEAFF. The CDR3 region has the DNA TGCGCCAGCAGTGAGTCAGGTTTAGGACAGGCAGTATTAAACACTGAAGCTTTCTTT.

The chain has TRBV7-9 and TRBJ1-2, with 8 bases fitting TRBD1. The CDR3 runs 16 residues. Germline assignment: CDR1 SEHNR and CDR2 FQNEAQ (reference sequence). V dropped 3 bases and J dropped 0; count of bases not matched to a gene: 6. The CDR3 DNA follows: TGTGCCAGCAGCTTTGGACAGGGAGGTCCTAACTATGGCTACACCTTC. Amino acid sequence: CASSFGQGGPNYGYTF.

The chain carries TRBV6-5 and TRBJ1-4; TRBD1 agrees at 9 bases. After removal of 5 bases from V and 8 bases from J, the junction contained 9 bases not matched to a gene. Germline V gene data show CDR1 as MNHEY and CDR2 as SVGAGI. The CDR3 contains 15 residues. For the CDR3, the DNA is TGTGCCAGCAGTCGCGGACAGGGGATAAAGGAAAAACTGTTTTTT. Protein sequence: CASSRGQGIKEKLFF.

The rearrangement links TRBV5-1 to TRBJ1-1; D is undetermined. Trimming shortened V by 4 bases and J by 1 base, and 8 bases separated the two germline ends. The CDR3 runs 13 residues. Germline-derived CDR1 and CDR2 are SGHRS and YFSETQ. This CDR3 reads CASSPDGNTEAFF. The CDR3, as DNA: TGCGCCAGCAGCCCGGACGGGAACACTGAAGCTTTCTTT.

Here the CDR3 reads CASSWRQGNSNQPQHF. The DNA for the CDR3 is TGCGCCAGCAGCTGGAGGCAGGGAAATAGCAATCAGCCCCAGCATTTT. The J gene is TRBJ1-5, the V gene TRBV4-1, with D possibly matching TRBD1 (5 bases). The CDR3 spans 16 residues. Per germline, CDR1 MGHRA and CDR2 YSYEKL. Deletions cut 5 bases from V and 0 bases from J, with 14 bases between.

This clone was found once. The V and J genes are TRBV19 and TRBJ1-3, with D hard to call. The CDR3 extends over 15 amino acids. The V gene's germline CDR1 is LNHDA and CDR2 SQIVND (reference sequence). Trimming cost V 5 bases and J 0 bases, with 11 bases left between them. Here the CDR3 DNA reads TGTGCCAGTAGTCCCTGGTCTGCCTCTGGAAACACCATATATTTT. Protein: CASSPWSASGNTIYF.

V and J are TRBV11-2 and TRBJ1-1, with 7 bases that match TRBD1. Per germline, CDR1 SGHAT and CDR2 FQNNGV. V dropped 4 bases and J dropped 7; count of bases not matched to a gene: 9. CDR3 length: 14 amino acids. CDR3 sequence reads: CASSSRTGEYEAFF. As DNA, the CDR3 is TGTGCCAGCAGCTCCAGGACAGGCGAGTATGAAGCTTTCTTT.

The rearrangement links TRBV27 to TRBJ2-7, with D possibly being TRBD1 (6 bases). The V end lost 7 bases, the J end lost 5 bases, and 18 bases lay between the germline ends. The CDR3 length is 14 residues. Germline CDR1 MNHEY, CDR2 SMNVEV (reference sequence). CDR3: CASKPGQLINEQYV. CDR3 bases: TGTGCCAGCAAACCGGGACAACTGATCAACGAGCAGTACGTC.

The V call is TRBV9, the J call TRBJ1-1, with 9 bases identical to TRBD1. The germline V gene encodes CDR1 SGDLS and CDR2 YYNGEE. CDR3 size: 15 residues. The junction had 0 bases not matched to a gene; V was cut back by 0 bases and J by 0 bases. This CDR3 reads CASSVGDRVNTEAFF. The CDR3 coding sequence is TGTGCCAGCAGCGTAGGGGACAGGGTGAACACTGAAGCTTTCTTT.

This chain connects TRBV24-1 to TRBJ1-1; no reliable D call. V shed 4 bases and J shed 7 bases, with 9 bases lying between them. The V gene's germline CDR1 is KGHDR and CDR2 SFDVKD. The CDR3 is 12 amino acids. DNA for the CDR3: TGTGCCACCAGTGACGACGGTGGTGAAGCTTTCTTT. Translated: CATSDDGGEAFF.

This clone has just one count. The CDR3: CASSIGQNNEQFF. DNA of the CDR3: TGCGCCAGCAGCATCGGACAGAACAATGAGCAGTTCTTC. This chain links TRBV5-1 with TRBJ2-1; weak D call: TRBD1 (6 bases). Germline V gene sequence: CDR1 SGHRS, CDR2 YFSETQ. Trimming removed 4 bases at V and 5 bases at J, with 10 bases between. The CDR3 length is 13 residues.

The chain uses TRBV19 and TRBJ2-1; no firm D call. CDR3 length: 17 residues. Germline values: CDR1 LNHDA, CDR2 SQIVND (reference sequence). Trimming shortened V by 3 bases and J by 7 bases, and 22 bases separated the two germline ends. The CDR3 protein is CASSMLRLSETANEQFF. CDR3 nucleotides: TGTGCCAGTAGTATGTTACGTTTGTCTGAAACGGCAAATGAGCAGTTCTTC.

This clone was found once. This chain connects TRBV2 to TRBJ2-1; D not resolved. V was clipped by 8 bases and J by 8 bases, with 7 bases between them. The germline V gene encodes CDR1 SNHLY and CDR2 FYNNEI. CDR3 size: 10 residues. The CDR3 loop is CASSQHEQFF. DNA of the CDR3: TGTGCCAGCTCCCAGCATGAGCAGTTCTTC.

The J gene is TRBJ1-1, the V gene TRBV24-1; D perhaps matches TRBD1 (5 bases). The CDR3 is 14 amino acids. CDR1 is KGHDR, CDR2 SFDVKD, per germline. Trimming cost V 7 bases and J 3 bases, with 14 bases left between them. The CDR3 loop is CATSLDKRDTEAFF. CDR3 nucleotide sequence: TGTGCCACCAGCTTGGACAAAAGGGACACTGAAGCTTTCTTT.

The CDR3: CASSTRQGDGYTF. In nucleotides, the CDR3 is TGCGCCAGCAGCACTCGACAGGGAGATGGCTACACCTTC. The chain has TRBV5-1 and TRBJ1-2; 7 nucleotides line up with TRBD1. Trimming took 4 bases from V and 6 from J; bases not matched to a gene: 6. The germline CDR1 and CDR2 sequences are SGHRS and YFSETQ. CDR3 size: 13 residues.

The table lists this clone with a count of one. The V call is TRBV19, the J call TRBJ2-1; 7 nucleotides match TRBD2. This CDR3 is built from 15 residues. With 4 bases clipped from V and 0 bases from J, the junction kept 3 bases outside the gene matches. CDR1 and CDR2 from the germline V gene are LNHDA and SQIVND (reference sequence). The CDR3 spells CASSKQRGSYNEQFF. The DNA for the CDR3 is TGTGCCAGTAGTAAACAGCGGGGCTCCTACAATGAGCAGTTCTTC.

The chain employs TRBV6-5 and TRBJ1-1; 8 bases match TRBD1. The CDR3 totals 15 residues. V was pared by 6 bases and J by 1 base, with 7 bases of the junction left unmatched. Per germline, CDR1 MNHEY and CDR2 SVGAGI. This CDR3 is CASRRDRSKNTEAFF. The CDR3, as DNA: TGTGCCAGCAGAAGGGACAGGTCGAAGAACACTGAAGCTTTCTTT.